This T cell receptor beta chain was recovered during a study of T cell repertoires in cytomegalovirus infection. General study results and limits: CMV-specific HLA-C-restricted TCR beta clonotypes dominated the ex vivo response.

Trimming removed 5 bases at V and 4 bases at J, with 18 bases between. The CDR3 has 16 residues. TCRdb recomputed calls from the reads with MiXCR, one row per CDR3 protein. The data contain around 440,000 distinct CDR3 sequences, approximately 10% of them singletons. This clonotype appeared many times. What it recognizes is unknown. The sequencing input was PBMCs. The V and J genes are TRBV12-3 or TRBV12-4 and TRBJ1-5; maybe TRBD1 (6 bases). This receptor was obtained from a human donor in good health (CMV status not recorded). Some clones in this sample may be carry-over from other donors' samples. The CDR3: CASSPAGGGPNQPQHF. In DNA, the CDR3 is TGTGCCAGCAGTCCGGCGGGGGGGGGCCCGAATCAGCCCCAGCATTTT.